The rows below give T cell receptor beta chains drawn from one sample of a study of blood T cell repertoires in COVID-19. Generated by immunoSEQ multiplex PCR, the TCRdb table keeps only in-frame clones and is missing some. This table has 280,000 or so clones, 75% to 90% appearing once. The sequenced material came from peripheral blood. All receptors come from an older woman with acute or convalescent COVID-19. The CDR3 runs from the conserved cysteine through the conserved F or W. A D gene is named only where the DNA matches it firmly. The size of a clone is reported for some rows only, either as once, few or many, or as a class for expanded clones.

clone size: -; D gene: TRBD2; J gene: TRBJ2-1; V gene: TRBV11-2; CDR3 protein: CASSLLSGTRPYNEQFF; CDR3 DNA: TGTGCCAGCAGCTTACTTTCCGGGACTAGACCCTACAATGAGCAGTTCTTC
clone size: -; D gene: -; J gene: TRBJ1-2; V gene: TRBV7-2; CDR3 protein: CASSLGAPLSANYGYTF; CDR3 DNA: TGTGCCAGCAGCTTAGGAGCTCCTTTGTCAGCGAACTATGGCTACACCTTC
clone size: -; D gene: -; J gene: TRBJ1-5; V gene: TRBV28; CDR3 protein: CASYLDSHSNQPQHF; CDR3 DNA: TGTGCCAGCTATTTAGACAGTCATAGCAATCAGCCCCAGCATTTT
clone size: -; D gene: TRBD2; J gene: TRBJ2-3; V gene: TRBV4-1; CDR3 protein: CASSQDPRASGRAEDTQYF; CDR3 DNA: TGCGCCAGCAGCCAAGATCCTCGCGCTAGCGGGAGGGCCGAAGATACGCAGTATTTT
clone size: -; D gene: -; J gene: TRBJ1-5; V gene: TRBV10-3; CDR3 protein: CAISEVGSNHPQHF; CDR3 DNA: TGTGCCATCAGTGAGGTAGGGAGCAATCATCCCCAGCATTTT
clone size: -; D gene: TRBD1; J gene: TRBJ1-1; V gene: TRBV29-1; CDR3 protein: CSVENRGRTEAFF; CDR3 DNA: TGCAGCGTTGAGAACAGGGGAAGGACTGAAGCTTTCTTT
clone size: -; D gene: TRBD1; J gene: TRBJ2-7; V gene: TRBV12-5; CDR3 protein: CASGPIFRGQSFLEVCYEQYF; CDR3 DNA: TGTGCTAGTGGACCCATATTTAGGGGACAGAGTTTCTTAGAAGTTTGCTACGAGCAGTACTTC
clone size: -; D gene: TRBD1; J gene: TRBJ2-5; V gene: TRBV5-4; CDR3 protein: CASSPGQVQETQYF; CDR3 DNA: TGTGCCAGCAGCCCCGGACAGGTTCAAGAGACCCAGTACTTC
clone size: -; D gene: -; J gene: TRBJ2-7; V gene: TRBV11-2; CDR3 protein: CASTRRGEQYF; CDR3 DNA: TGTGCCAGCACCCGAAGAGGCGAGCAGTACTTC
clone size: -; D gene: -; J gene: TRBJ2-7; V gene: TRBV19; CDR3 protein: CASSIVRGTYEQYF; CDR3 DNA: TGTGCCAGTAGTATTGTCAGGGGCACCTACGAGCAGTACTTC
clone size: -; D gene: TRBD2; J gene: TRBJ2-7; V gene: TRBV29-1; CDR3 protein: CSVDSGRHEQYF; CDR3 DNA: TGCAGCGTTGATAGCGGGCGCCACGAGCAGTACTTC
clone size: -; D gene: -; J gene: TRBJ1-1; V gene: TRBV25-1; CDR3 protein: CASSPRGGLAAFF; CDR3 DNA: TGTGCCAGCAGTCCGAGGGGGGGATTGGCGGCTTTCTTT
clone size: -; D gene: -; J gene: TRBJ1-4; V gene: TRBV4-1; CDR3 protein: CASTRGQFTNEKLFF; CDR3 DNA: TGCGCCAGCACCCGAGGACAGTTCACTAATGAAAAACTGTTTTTT
clone size: -; D gene: TRBD1; J gene: TRBJ2-3; V gene: TRBV19; CDR3 protein: CASSITSTGGPGDTQYF; CDR3 DNA: TGTGCCAGTAGTATCACTTCTACAGGGGGCCCGGGGGATACGCAGTATTTT
clone size: once; D gene: TRBD1; J gene: TRBJ2-1; V gene: TRBV24-1; CDR3 protein: CATSDGGQGTFF; CDR3 DNA: TGTGCCACCAGTGATGGGGGACAGGGCACGTTCTTC
clone size: -; D gene: TRBD1; J gene: TRBJ2-5; V gene: TRBV18; CDR3 protein: CASSQGQPGETQYF; CDR3 DNA: TGTGCCAGCTCTCAGGGACAGCCAGGGGAGACCCAGTACTTC
clone size: once; D gene: TRBD1; J gene: TRBJ2-7; V gene: TRBV7-3; CDR3 protein: CASSNPGTGVGEQYF; CDR3 DNA: TGTGCCAGCAGCAATCCCGGGACAGGGGTAGGAGAGCAGTACTTC
clone size: -; D gene: -; J gene: TRBJ1-1; V gene: TRBV7-9; CDR3 protein: CASSSARTGNTEAFF; CDR3 DNA: TGTGCCAGCAGCTCAGCCCGAACAGGGAACACTGAAGCTTTCTTT
clone size: -; D gene: -; J gene: TRBJ2-5; V gene: TRBV3-1/TRBV3-2; CDR3 protein: CASSLLLRGEKTQYF; CDR3 DNA: TGTGCCAGCAGTCTATTGCTCAGGGGAGAGAAGACCCAGTACTTC
clone size: -; D gene: TRBD1; J gene: TRBJ2-4; V gene: TRBV7-8; CDR3 protein: CASSSLGGGNIQYF; CDR3 DNA: TGTGCCAGCAGCTCCTTAGGGGGCGGGAACATTCAGTACTTC
clone size: -; D gene: -; J gene: TRBJ1-2; V gene: TRBV21-1; CDR3 protein: CASSKRSLSYTF; CDR3 DNA: TGTGCCAGCAGCAAGCGGTCCTTGAGCTACACCTTC
clone size: -; D gene: TRBD2; J gene: TRBJ2-7; V gene: TRBV5-4; CDR3 protein: CASSPGLAGVGQYF; CDR3 DNA: TGTGCCAGCAGCCCGGGGCTAGCGGGAGTAGGACAGTACTTC
clone size: -; D gene: -; J gene: TRBJ2-5; V gene: TRBV9; CDR3 protein: CASNRLADETQYF; CDR3 DNA: TGTGCCAGCAATAGGCTAGCAGACGAGACCCAGTACTTC
clone size: -; D gene: TRBD1; J gene: TRBJ2-5; V gene: TRBV30; CDR3 protein: CAWSQTTGGAETQYF; CDR3 DNA: TGTGCCTGGAGCCAAACGACAGGGGGCGCAGAGACCCAGTACTTC
clone size: -; D gene: -; J gene: TRBJ2-1; V gene: TRBV7-2; CDR3 protein: CASSSPQGNEQFF; CDR3 DNA: TGTGCCAGCAGCTCTCCTCAGGGCAATGAGCAGTTCTTC
clone size: -; D gene: -; J gene: TRBJ1-3; V gene: TRBV6-5; CDR3 protein: CASRMTELSGNTIYF; CDR3 DNA: TGTGCCAGCAGAATGACAGAACTCTCTGGAAACACCATATATTTT
clone size: once; D gene: TRBD1; J gene: TRBJ1-4; V gene: TRBV9; CDR3 protein: CASSNRQGSNEKLFF; CDR3 DNA: TGTGCCAGCAGCAACAGACAGGGGTCTAATGAAAAACTGTTTTTT
clone size: -; D gene: -; J gene: TRBJ2-7; V gene: TRBV18; CDR3 protein: CASSRRGDEQYF; CDR3 DNA: TGTGCCAGCTCACGGCGGGGTGACGAGCAGTACTTC
clone size: -; D gene: -; J gene: TRBJ2-7; V gene: TRBV19; CDR3 protein: CASSMGGPRQGSYEQYF; CDR3 DNA: TGTGCCAGTAGTATGGGGGGACCGCGGCAGGGATCCTACGAGCAGTACTTC
clone size: -; D gene: TRBD1; J gene: TRBJ1-2; V gene: TRBV7-8; CDR3 protein: CASSFGQAGYGYTF; CDR3 DNA: TGTGCCAGCAGCTTCGGACAGGCGGGCTATGGCTACACCTTC
clone size: -; D gene: TRBD1; J gene: TRBJ2-1; V gene: TRBV15; CDR3 protein: CATSRVRQGPGEQFF; CDR3 DNA: TGTGCCACCAGCAGAGTTCGACAGGGTCCGGGTGAGCAGTTCTTC
clone size: few; D gene: TRBD1; J gene: TRBJ1-2; V gene: TRBV2; CDR3 protein: CAIDRGLLNYGYTF; CDR3 DNA: TGTGCCATAGACAGGGGGCTCTTAAACTATGGCTACACCTTC
clone size: -; D gene: TRBD2; J gene: TRBJ2-1; V gene: TRBV11-2; CDR3 protein: CASSTSSGSYNEQFF; CDR3 DNA: TGTGCCAGCAGCACGTCTAGCGGCTCCTACAATGAGCAGTTCTTC
clone size: -; D gene: -; J gene: TRBJ1-2; V gene: TRBV6-5; CDR3 protein: CASSYSLGGAGYGYTF; CDR3 DNA: TGTGCCAGCAGTTACTCATTGGGAGGCGCGGGCTATGGCTACACCTTC
clone size: -; D gene: TRBD2; J gene: TRBJ2-5; V gene: TRBV3-1/TRBV3-2; CDR3 protein: CASSQAGGPGETQYF; CDR3 DNA: TGTGCCAGCAGTCAAGCGGGGGGGCCGGGAGAGACCCAGTACTTC